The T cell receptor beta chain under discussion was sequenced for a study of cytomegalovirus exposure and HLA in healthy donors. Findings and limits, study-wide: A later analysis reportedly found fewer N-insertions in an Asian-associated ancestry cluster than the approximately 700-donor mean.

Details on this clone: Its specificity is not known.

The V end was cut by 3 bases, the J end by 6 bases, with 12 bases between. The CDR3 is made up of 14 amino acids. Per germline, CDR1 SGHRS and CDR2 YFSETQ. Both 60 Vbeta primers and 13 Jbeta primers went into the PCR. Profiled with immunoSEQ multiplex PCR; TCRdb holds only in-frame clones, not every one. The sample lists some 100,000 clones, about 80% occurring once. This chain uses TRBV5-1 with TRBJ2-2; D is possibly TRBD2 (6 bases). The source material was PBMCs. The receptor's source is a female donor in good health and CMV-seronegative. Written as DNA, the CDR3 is TGCGCCAGCAGCTACCGGGAGCGGGCCGGGGAGCTGTTTTTT. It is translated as CASSYRERAGELFF.